This T cell receptor (beta chain) was documented in a study of OX40 agonist ivuxolimab in advanced cancers. V lost 7 bases, J lost 0 bases, and 12 bases lay in between. CDR3 length: 14 residues. Germline CDR1 reads MNHNY; CDR2 reads SVGAGI (reference sequence). Sequencing used immunoSEQ multiplex PCR; TCRdb keeps in-frame clones, though not all of them. The data hold 55,000 or so clones, with 85% to 90% observed a single time. Sample: CD4+ or CD8+ T cells sorted from blood, taken in a trial of the OX40 agonist ivuxolimab. This clonotype was obtained from an adult with an advanced solid tumor such as melanoma, head and neck, liver or kidney cancer. The V and J genes are TRBV6-6 and TRBJ1-2, with D possibly being TRBD1 (6 bases). CDR3 DNA: TGTGCCAGCAACAGACAGGAGGCTAACTATGGCTACACCTTC. Its protein is CASNRQEANYGYTF.